These T cell receptor beta chains were read from a single sample in a study of blood T cell repertoires in COVID-19. Here immunoSEQ multiplex PCR was the method, and the copy in TCRdb shows in-frame clones only, minus some. In the table there are approximately 270,000 clones, approximately 89% of which are singletons. Sequenced sample: peripheral blood. All receptors come from a man aged 35 to 55 with active or convalescent COVID-19. Both conserved end residues are part of each CDR3. D genes are given only for firm matches. Some rows have no size entry. The others give once, few or many, or a class for an expanded clone.

V gene	clone size	D gene	CDR3 length	J gene	CDR3 protein	CDR3 DNA
TRBV18	NA	NA	14	TRBJ1-1	CASSSTKQGSEAFF	TGTGCCAGCTCGTCAACTAAACAGGGATCTGAAGCTTTCTTT
TRBV6-5	once	TRBD2	16	TRBJ2-5	CASSYSRGGGQETQYF	TGTGCCAGCAGTTACTCGAGGGGCGGGGGTCAAGAGACCCAGTACTTC
TRBV5-1	NA	NA	12	TRBJ2-7	CATGRGDYEQYF	TGCGCTACGGGGCGGGGAGACTACGAGCAGTACTTC
TRBV29-1	NA	TRBD2	14	TRBJ2-7	CSVEKSGSSYEQYF	TGCAGCGTTGAGAAGAGCGGGAGCTCCTACGAGCAGTACTTC
TRBV3-1/TRBV3-2	NA	TRBD2	16	TRBJ2-1	CASSPGTSGRAVEQFF	TGTGCCAGCAGCCCCGGGACTAGCGGGAGGGCGGTTGAGCAGTTCTTC
TRBV5-4	NA	TRBD2	16	TRBJ2-7	CASSYRVAGVPYEQYF	TGTGCCAGCAGCTATCGAGTAGCGGGAGTGCCTTACGAGCAGTACTTC
TRBV11-2	NA	NA	15	TRBJ2-1	CASSVTGKSYNEQFF	TGTGCCAGCAGTGTAACAGGGAAAAGCTACAATGAGCAGTTCTTC
TRBV18	NA	NA	16	TRBJ1-5	CASSPRDLFSNQPQHF	TGTGCCAGCTCACCTAGGGACTTGTTTAGCAATCAGCCCCAGCATTTT
TRBV7-8	once	TRBD1	15	TRBJ2-5	CASSFRDRGPETQYF	TGTGCCAGCAGCTTCCGGGACAGGGGCCCAGAGACCCAGTACTTC
TRBV10-3	NA	TRBD2	15	TRBJ2-7	CAISDGRGSSLEQYF	TGTGCCATCAGTGATGGGAGGGGTTCGAGTCTCGAGCAGTACTTC
TRBV7-9	NA	NA	13	TRBJ2-7	CASSLEGLSKQYF	TGTGCCAGCAGCTTAGAGGGACTGTCTAAGCAGTACTTC
TRBV7-3	NA	TRBD1	15	TRBJ2-1	CASSVGQGLDNEQFF	TGTGCCAGCAGTGTAGGACAGGGCCTTGACAATGAGCAGTTCTTC
TRBV11-2	NA	NA	11	TRBJ2-7	CASSPKYEQYF	TGTGCCAGCAGCCCCAAATACGAGCAGTACTTC
TRBV7-9	NA	TRBD2	18	TRBJ2-7	CASSLEAWGSGESYEQYF	TGTGCCAGCAGCTTAGAAGCATGGGGGAGCGGGGAATCCTACGAGCAGTACTTC
TRBV7-9	NA	NA	14	TRBJ2-7	CASSLAEISYEQYF	TGTGCCAGCAGCTTAGCAGAGATTTCCTACGAGCAGTACTTC
TRBV5-5	NA	NA	14	TRBJ1-5	CASSLRGSNQPQHF	TGTGCCAGCAGCTTGCGGGGTTCAAATCAGCCCCAGCATTTT
TRBV29-1	NA	TRBD1	14	TRBJ1-2	CSVAGTGGSYGYTF	TGCAGCGTTGCCGGGACAGGAGGAAGCTATGGCTACACCTTC
TRBV30	NA	NA	12	TRBJ2-7	CAWSEQGYEQYF	TGTGCCTGGAGTGAACAGGGCTACGAGCAGTACTTC
TRBV6-4	NA	TRBD1	14	TRBJ1-6	CASGDREKDSPLHF	TGTGCCAGCGGGGACAGGGAAAAGGACTCACCCCTCCACTTT
TRBV27	NA	TRBD1	14	TRBJ1-1	CASSATGRVTEAFF	TGTGCCAGCAGTGCGACAGGGCGGGTCACTGAAGCTTTCTTT
TRBV5-4	NA	NA	13	TRBJ1-2	CASSLDGSYGYTF	TGTGCCAGCAGCTTAGATGGGAGCTATGGCTACACCTTC
TRBV10-1	NA	TRBD1	18	TRBJ1-5	CASNFDRGEPYSNQPQHF	TGCGCCAGCAATTTCGACAGGGGCGAACCTTATAGCAATCAGCCCCAGCATTTT
TRBV27	NA	TRBD2	13	TRBJ2-5	CASKGGRQETQYF	TGTGCCAGCAAAGGCGGGAGGCAAGAGACCCAGTACTTC
TRBV2	NA	TRBD2	13	TRBJ2-7	CASRTTGGTEQYF	TGTGCCAGCAGGACCACGGGGGGAACCGAGCAGTACTTC
TRBV11-2	NA	TRBD2	18	TRBJ2-3	CASSLPRGLAGGGDTQYF	TGTGCCAGCAGCCTCCCGCGAGGACTAGCGGGGGGAGGGGATACGCAGTATTTT
TRBV10-3	once	TRBD1	11	TRBJ2-3	CAISEGAGGVF	TGTGCCATCAGTGAGGGGGCAGGGGGAGTTTTT